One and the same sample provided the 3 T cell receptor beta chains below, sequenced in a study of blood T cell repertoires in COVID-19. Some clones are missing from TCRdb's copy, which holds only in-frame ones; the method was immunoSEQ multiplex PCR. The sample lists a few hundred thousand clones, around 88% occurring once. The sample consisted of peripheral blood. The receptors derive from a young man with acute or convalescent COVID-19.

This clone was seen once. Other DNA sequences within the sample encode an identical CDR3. DNA of the CDR3: TGTGCCAGCAGTTTAGGCGACAGGGGCGAGCAGTACTTC. It is translated as CASSLGDRGEQYF. V usage is TRBV12-3 or TRBV12-4 and J usage is TRBJ2-7; 8 nucleotides line up with TRBD1. V trimming: 1 base; J trimming: 6 bases; junction bases outside the gene matches: 2. This CDR3 is 13 amino acids long.

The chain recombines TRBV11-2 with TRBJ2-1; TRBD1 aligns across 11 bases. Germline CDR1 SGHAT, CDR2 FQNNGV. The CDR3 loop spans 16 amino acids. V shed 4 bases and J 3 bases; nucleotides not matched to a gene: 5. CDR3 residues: CASSSRTGGFYNEQFF. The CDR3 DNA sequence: TGTGCCAGCAGCTCTAGGACAGGGGGCTTCTACAATGAGCAGTTCTTC.

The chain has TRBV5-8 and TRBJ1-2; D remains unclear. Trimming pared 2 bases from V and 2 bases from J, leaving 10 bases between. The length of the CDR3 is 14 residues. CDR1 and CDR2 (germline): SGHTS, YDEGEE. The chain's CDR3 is CASSFRSRNYGYTF. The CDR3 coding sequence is TGTGCCAGCAGCTTTCGGTCACGGAACTATGGCTACACCTTC.